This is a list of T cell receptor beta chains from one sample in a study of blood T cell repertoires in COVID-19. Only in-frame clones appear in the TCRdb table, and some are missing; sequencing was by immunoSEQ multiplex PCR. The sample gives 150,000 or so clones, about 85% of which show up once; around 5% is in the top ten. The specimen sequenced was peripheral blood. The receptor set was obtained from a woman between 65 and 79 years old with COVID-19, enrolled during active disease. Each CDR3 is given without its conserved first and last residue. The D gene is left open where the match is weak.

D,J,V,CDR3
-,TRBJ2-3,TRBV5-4,ASSLLGLSTDTQY
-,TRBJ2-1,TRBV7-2,ASLPGPYNEQF
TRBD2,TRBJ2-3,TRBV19,ASTLGLAADTQY
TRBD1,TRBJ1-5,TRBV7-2,ASSSGGYQPQH
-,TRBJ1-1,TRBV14,ASSQLGFGGAEAF
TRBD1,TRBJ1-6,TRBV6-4,ASTRDPGGSPLH
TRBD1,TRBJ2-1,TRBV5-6,ASSLAAGTVEF
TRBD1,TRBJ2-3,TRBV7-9,ASSLSGGRADTQY
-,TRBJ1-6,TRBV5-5,ASSLYQDNNSPLH
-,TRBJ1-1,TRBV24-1,ATRTEMNTEAF
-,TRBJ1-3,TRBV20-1,SASLGVRNTIY
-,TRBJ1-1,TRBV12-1,ASSLGCHGSGTEAF
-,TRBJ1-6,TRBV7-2,ASRLTVSYNSPLH
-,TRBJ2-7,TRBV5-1,ASSLLTGSSYEQY
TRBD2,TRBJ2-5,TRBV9,ASSLTLAGGETQY
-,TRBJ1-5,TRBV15,ATSRDKGLGQPQH
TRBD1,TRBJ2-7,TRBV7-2,ASSLSGRWGQGSYEQY
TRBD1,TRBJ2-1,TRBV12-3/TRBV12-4,ASSFRGRPGF
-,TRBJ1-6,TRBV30,AWGGLTLH
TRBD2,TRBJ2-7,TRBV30,AWSVSSGAYEQY
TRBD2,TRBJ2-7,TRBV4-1,ASSHQGLAVSYEQY
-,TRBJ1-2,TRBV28,ASTVLGGGSRGYT
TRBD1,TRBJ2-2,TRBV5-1,ASSATGQAGELF
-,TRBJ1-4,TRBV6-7,ASRSWGGAIEKLF
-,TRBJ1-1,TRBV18,ASSPTDTGNTEAF
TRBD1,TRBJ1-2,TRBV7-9,ASSARQGGGYT
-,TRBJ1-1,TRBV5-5,ASSLAGGSTEAF
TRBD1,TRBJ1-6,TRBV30,AWTQQGNSPLH
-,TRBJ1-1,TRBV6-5,ASSTRTENTEAF
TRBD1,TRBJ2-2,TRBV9,ASTGTGGTGELF
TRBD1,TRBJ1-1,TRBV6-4,ASSSDSTGVTEAF